Sequencing of this T cell receptor beta chain was carried out in a study of blood T cell repertoires in COVID-19. Profiled with immunoSEQ multiplex PCR; TCRdb holds only in-frame clones, not every one. This table has 130,000 or so clones, around 83% appearing once. Adults between about 18 and 95 years of age took part from 20 to 25 US areas. The V gene lost 2 bases and the J gene lost 2 bases, with 15 bases spanning the gap. The germline CDR1 and CDR2 sequences are WNHNN and SYGVQD (reference sequence). The CDR3 runs to 16 residues. The chain carries TRBV10-1 and TRBJ1-1; maybe TRBD1 (5 bases). This TCR came from a woman younger than 45 who had recovered from COVID-19. Sequenced input: PBMCs or T cells enriched from blood (not recorded which). CDR3 nucleotides: TGCGCCAGCAGTGAGCCACGACAGTCTCAAAACACTGAAGCTTTCTTT. It encodes CASSEPRQSQNTEAFF.